This entry lists 14 T cell receptor beta chains sequenced from one sample in a study of type 1 regulatory T cells. Study-wide results and caveats: Compared with non-type 1 regulatory T cells, type 1 regulatory T cells showed a more restricted TCR repertoire.

One entry per CDR3 protein, called by TCRdb with MiXCR from the reads. Here the sample spans 65,000 to 80,000 distinct CDR3 sequences, less than 25% being singletons. Antigens for these TCRs are unknown. Input material: cultured type 1 regulatory T (Tr1) cells, either the whole culture or a sorted fraction (not recorded which). These receptor sequences come from a human donor in good health.

This clonotype was counted ten times or more. This chain links TRBV20-1 with TRBJ2-5, with D perhaps being TRBD1 or TRBD2 (5 bases each). Germline-derived CDR1 and CDR2 are DFQATT and SNEGSKA (reference sequence). The CDR3 runs to 14 residues. Trimming left V 1 base short and J 2 bases short, with 11 bases between. CDR3 sequence: CSARGPGAQETQYF. Here the CDR3 DNA reads TGCAGTGCTAGAGGGCCCGGGGCTCAAGAGACCCAGTACTTC.

This sequence joins TRBV12-3 or TRBV12-4 and TRBJ1-1; TRBD1 agrees at 12 bases. This CDR3 has 16 amino acids. V was clipped by 3 bases and J by 2 bases; unmatched bases: 4. The CDR3 region is CASSLGQGAHNTEAFF. The CDR3 DNA sequence: TGTGCCAGCAGTTTGGGACAGGGGGCCCACAACACTGAAGCTTTCTTT.

This clonotype has at least ten counts. V is TRBV20-1 and J is TRBJ2-7; 8 bases fit TRBD1. The CDR3 runs to 15 residues. V was clipped by 5 bases and J by 5 bases; unmatched bases: 14. Germline V CDR1 and CDR2: DFQATT, SNEGSKA (reference sequence). This CDR3 is CSASGGWSGADEQYF. In nucleotides, the CDR3 is TGCAGTGCTTCAGGGGGCTGGTCTGGAGCGGACGAGCAGTACTTC.

Concerning this clonotype: No DNA is shown, since the ends of the CDR3 on it are uncertain; the CDR3 is the one TCRdb lists. V is TRBV14 and J is TRBJ2-7. CDR1 and CDR2 (germline): SGHDN, FVKESK. Both ends counted, the CDR3 spans 13 residues. The chain's CDR3 is CASSQGAVFWQYF.

This clonotype has just a few counts. V gene TRBV7-3 combines with J gene TRBJ2-1, with 8 bases fitting TRBD2. CDR1 and CDR2 (germline): SGHTA, FQGTGA. CDR3 length equals 16 residues. Unmatched junction bases numbered 4, after V lost 3 bases and J lost 0 bases. The chain's CDR3 is CASSFSSGSSYNEQFF. The CDR3 DNA follows: TGTGCCAGCAGCTTCTCAAGCGGGAGCTCCTACAATGAGCAGTTCTTC.

V gene TRBV2 combines with J gene TRBJ2-3; TRBD2 might be the D (5 bases). Trimming stripped 6 bases from V and 7 bases from J, with 11 bases between. The CDR3 consists of 12 residues. Germline V gene lookup returns CDR1 SNHLY and CDR2 FYNNEI. CDR3 loop: CASRPLANTQYF. CDR3 bases: TGTGCCAGCAGACCTCTAGCAAATACGCAGTATTTT.

This chain links TRBV5-6 with TRBJ2-7; weak D call: TRBD2 (5 bases). Germline CDR1 and CDR2: SGHDT and YYEEEE. V lost 4 bases to trimming and J lost 3 bases, with 8 bases between them. The CDR3 runs to 12 residues. This CDR3 reads CASSRELYEQYF. DNA of the CDR3: TGTGCCAGCAGCAGGGAGCTCTACGAGCAGTACTTC.

This clonotype has a handful of counts. The chain links TRBV30 to TRBJ2-7; TRBD1 aligns across 9 bases. This CDR3 spans 12 amino acids. The J segment lost 6 bases and the V segment lost 6 bases, leaving 6 bases of the junction unmatched. CDR1 is GTSNPN and CDR2 is SVGIG in the germline V gene (reference sequence). The CDR3 bases are TGTGCCTGTATCCCGGACAGGGGCGAGCAGTACTTC. Protein sequence: CACIPDRGEQYF.

The chain employs TRBV12-3 or TRBV12-4 and TRBJ2-5; the D gene is possibly TRBD2 (5 bases). V was pared by 4 bases and J by 3 bases, with 12 bases between. The CDR3 is made up of 14 amino acids. The CDR3 bases are TGTGCCAGCAGTTCGTCTCAACTAGAAGAGACCCAGTACTTC. This gives the protein CASSSSQLEETQYF.

This clonotype has ten or more counts. The junction departs from the called germline gene at one end, perhaps through a read error. The chain uses TRBV7-7 and TRBJ2-5; a weak D match, TRBD1 (5 bases). This CDR3 contains 15 residues. Germline-derived CDR1 and CDR2 are SSHAT and FNYEAQ (reference sequence). CDR3 DNA sequence: TGTGCTAGCAGCCCTATGGTGGGGCGCCAAGAGACCCAGTACTTC. Protein: CASSPMVGRQETQYF.

This clonotype has more than one count but fewer than ten. The chain is built from TRBV12-3 or TRBV12-4 and TRBJ2-3, with 7 bases lining up with TRBD2. This CDR3 is 16 amino acids long. With 3 bases clipped from V and 5 bases from J, the junction kept 11 bases outside the gene matches. CDR3 sequence reads: CASSLALGGSLDTQYF. CDR3 bases: TGTGCCAGCAGTTTGGCACTCGGCGGGAGTTTAGATACGCAGTATTTT.

This chain links TRBV5-1 with TRBJ2-1, with D possibly TRBD2 on 6 matching bases. CDR3 length: 13 amino acids. Germline loops: CDR1 SGHRS, CDR2 YFSETQ. The V gene lost 3 bases and the J gene lost 5 bases, with 9 bases spanning the gap. In DNA form, the CDR3 reads TGCGCCAGCAGCTCGGGACTGCACAATGAGCAGTTCTTC. Translation gives CASSSGLHNEQFF. Full variable domain (outside the CDR3, taken from reference TRBV5-1 and TRBJ2-1): KAGVTQTPRYLIKTRGQQVTLSCSPISGHRSVSWYQQTPGQGLQFLFEYFSETQRNKGNFPGRFSGRQFSNSRSEMNVSTLELGDSALYLCASSSGLHNEQFFGPGTRLTVL.

About this clonotype: Just one base apart from a much larger clone, this may be a read error. The V gene is TRBV5-1, the J gene TRBJ2-1; 12 bases map to TRBD2. The CDR3 consists of 15 residues. CDR1 and CDR2 (germline): SGHRS, YFSETQ. Here the CDR3 DNA reads TGCGCCAACAGCTCCCTGACTAGCGGGAGCAATGAGCAGTTCTTC. This gives the protein CANSSLTSGSNEQFF. Full variable domain (outside the CDR3, taken from reference TRBV5-1 and TRBJ2-1): KAGVTQTPRYLIKTRGQQVTLSCSPISGHRSVSWYQQTPGQGLQFLFEYFSETQRNKGNFPGRFSGRQFSNSRSEMNVSTLELGDSALYLCANSSLTSGSNEQFFGPGTRLTVL.

This clonotype showed up many times. This chain links TRBV7-2 with TRBJ2-7; the match to TRBD1 covers 10 bases. V was pared by 1 base and J by 4 bases, with 1 base of the junction left unmatched. This CDR3 contains 14 residues. Germline V gene lookup returns CDR1 SGHTA and CDR2 FQGNSA. The CDR3 here is CASSLGDRGYEQYF. In DNA form, the CDR3 reads TGTGCCAGCAGCTTAGGGGACAGGGGTTACGAGCAGTACTTC.